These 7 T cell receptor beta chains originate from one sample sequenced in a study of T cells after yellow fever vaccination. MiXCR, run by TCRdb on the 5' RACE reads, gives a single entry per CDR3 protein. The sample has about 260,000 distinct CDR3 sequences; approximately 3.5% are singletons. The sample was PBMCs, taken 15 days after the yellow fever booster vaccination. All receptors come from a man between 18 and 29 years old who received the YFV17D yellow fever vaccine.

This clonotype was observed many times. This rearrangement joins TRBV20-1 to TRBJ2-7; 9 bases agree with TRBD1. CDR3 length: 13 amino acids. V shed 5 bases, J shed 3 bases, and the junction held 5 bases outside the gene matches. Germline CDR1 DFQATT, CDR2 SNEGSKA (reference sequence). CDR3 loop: CSASRQGDYEQYF. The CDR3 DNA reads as TGCAGTGCTTCCCGACAGGGGGACTACGAGCAGTACTTC.

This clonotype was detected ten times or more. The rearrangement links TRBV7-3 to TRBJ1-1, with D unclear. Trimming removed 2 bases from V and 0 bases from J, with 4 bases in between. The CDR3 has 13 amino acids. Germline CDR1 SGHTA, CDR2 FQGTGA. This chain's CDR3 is CASSLSVNTEAFF. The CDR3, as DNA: TGTGCCAGCAGCTTATCAGTGAACACTGAAGCTTTCTTT.

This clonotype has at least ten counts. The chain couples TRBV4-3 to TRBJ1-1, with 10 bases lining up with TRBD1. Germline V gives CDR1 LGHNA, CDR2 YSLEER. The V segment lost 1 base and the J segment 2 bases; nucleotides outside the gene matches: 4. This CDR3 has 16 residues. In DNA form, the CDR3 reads TGCGCCAGCAGCCAAGGGTGGGACAGGGGAAACACTGAAGCTTTCTTT. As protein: CASSQGWDRGNTEAFF.

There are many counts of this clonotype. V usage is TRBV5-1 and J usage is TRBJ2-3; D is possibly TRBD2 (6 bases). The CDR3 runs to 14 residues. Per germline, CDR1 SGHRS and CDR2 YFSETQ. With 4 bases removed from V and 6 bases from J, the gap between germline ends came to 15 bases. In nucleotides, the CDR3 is TGCGCCAGCAGCACCGGGACTCGGTTGGATACGCAGTATTTT. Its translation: CASSTGTRLDTQYF.

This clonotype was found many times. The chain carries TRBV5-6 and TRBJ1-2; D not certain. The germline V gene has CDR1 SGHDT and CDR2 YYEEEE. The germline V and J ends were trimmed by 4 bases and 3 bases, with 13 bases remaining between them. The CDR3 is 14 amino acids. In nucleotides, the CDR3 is TGTGCCAGCAGCCTCAGAGCGCCCGACTATGGCTACACCTTC. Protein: CASSLRAPDYGYTF.

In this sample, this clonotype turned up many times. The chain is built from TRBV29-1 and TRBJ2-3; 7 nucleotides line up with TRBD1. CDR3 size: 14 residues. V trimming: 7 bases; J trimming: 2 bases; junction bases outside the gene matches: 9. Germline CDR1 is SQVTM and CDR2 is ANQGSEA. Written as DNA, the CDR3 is TGCAGCGGTGGGACAGCGGTTGTCACAGATACGCAGTATTTT. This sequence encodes CSGGTAVVTDTQYF.

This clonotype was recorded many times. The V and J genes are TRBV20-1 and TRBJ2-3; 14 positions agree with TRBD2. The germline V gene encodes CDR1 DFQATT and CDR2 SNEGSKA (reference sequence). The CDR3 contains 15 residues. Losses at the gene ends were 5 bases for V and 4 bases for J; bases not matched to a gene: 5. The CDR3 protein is CSAFKTSGGADTQYF. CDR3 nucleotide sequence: TGCAGTGCTTTCAAGACTAGCGGGGGGGCAGATACGCAGTATTTT.